Following are 21 T cell receptor beta chains from one sample sequenced in a study of blood T cell repertoires in COVID-19. TCRdb's copy holds only in-frame clones and misses some; the assay was immunoSEQ multiplex PCR. The table has some 150,000 clones, about 89% seen once. Sequencing was performed on peripheral blood. Receptors were obtained from a man in his fifties or sixties with acute or convalescent COVID-19.

Ten or more counts support this clone. The rearrangement joins TRBV4-1 to TRBJ2-1, with 7 bases that match TRBD1. Per germline, CDR1 MGHRA and CDR2 YSYEKL. After removal of 4 bases from V and 4 bases from J, the junction contained 10 bases not matched to a gene. This CDR3 has 16 residues. The CDR3 protein is CASSPKLRGQYNEQFF. CDR3 sequence (DNA): TGCGCCAGCAGCCCAAAGCTGAGGGGGCAATACAATGAGCAGTTCTTC.

This clone occurred once. V and J are TRBV20-1 and TRBJ2-1, with D possibly TRBD1 on 6 matching bases. Germline V gene sequence: CDR1 DFQATT, CDR2 SNEGSKA (reference sequence). This CDR3 has 11 amino acids. Trimming shortened V by 4 bases and J by 9 bases, and 10 bases separated the two germline ends. CDR3 residues: CSAKQGGEQFF. The CDR3 region has the DNA TGCAGTGCTAAACAGGGTGGTGAGCAGTTCTTC.

There are a few counts of this clone. The chain recombines TRBV6-5 with TRBJ2-1, with 11 nucleotides matching TRBD2. Looked up from germline, CDR1 is MNHEY and CDR2 is SVGAGI. The CDR3 has 15 residues. V gave up 6 bases and J gave up 6 bases; unmatched junction bases: 7. The DNA for the CDR3 is TGTGCCAGCAGCTCGACTAGCGGGGCCCCCAATGAGCAGTTCTTC. This encodes CASSSTSGAPNEQFF.

This rearrangement joins TRBV6-5 to TRBJ2-7, with 7 bases aligning to TRBD1. The germline gives CDR1 MNHEY, CDR2 SVGAGI. CDR3 size: 13 residues. V gave up 6 bases and J gave up 2 bases; unmatched junction bases: 4. The CDR3 nucleotides read TGTGCCAGCAGCAGGGGGTCCACCTACGAGCAGTACTTC. Amino acids: CASSRGSTYEQYF.

The chain employs TRBV6-5 and TRBJ2-4; 7 bases are shared with TRBD2. V shed 4 bases, J shed 15 bases, and the junction held 6 bases outside the gene matches. This CDR3 contains 11 residues. Germline CDR1 reads MNHEY; CDR2 reads SVGAGI. CDR3 nucleotide sequence: TGTGCCAGCAGTTTAGGGGCGGGGGTGTACTTC. This codes for CASSLGAGVYF.

This chain links TRBV6-5 with TRBJ1-1; D remains unclear. V dropped 10 bases and J dropped 11 bases, with 29 bases sitting between them. Germline V gene lookup returns CDR1 MNHEY and CDR2 SVGAGI. The CDR3 loop spans 15 amino acids. The CDR3 coding sequence is TGTGCCACGGTTGTCTTTCAGACAAGCATGGTTGCGGCTTTCTTT. Its protein is CATVVFQTSMVAAFF.

DNA for the CDR3: TGTGCCATCAGTGAGCCCGGCAGGGGGCCTTCTTTTGGCTACACCTTC. Amino acids: CAISEPGRGPSFGYTF. The chain has TRBV10-3 and TRBJ1-2; 8 bases match TRBD1. J lost 7 bases, V lost 2 bases, and 12 bases had no gene match. This CDR3 region has 16 residues. Germline assignment: CDR1 ENHRY and CDR2 SYGVKD.

The rearrangement uses TRBV7-9 and TRBJ1-2; no clear D gene. The CDR3 sequence is 12 residues long. In germline, CDR1 is SEHNR, CDR2 FQNEAQ (reference sequence). V was pared by 6 bases and J by 6 bases, with 11 bases between. The CDR3 spells CASSFYSDGYTF. CDR3 DNA sequence: TGTGCCAGCAGTTTTTACAGTGATGGCTACACCTTC.

V is TRBV6-2 or TRBV6-3 and J is TRBJ1-6; 8 bases agree with TRBD1. The CDR3 has 14 residues. Germline V gene lookup returns CDR1 MNHEY and CDR2 SVGEGT. The V segment lost 5 bases and the J segment 7 bases; nucleotides outside the gene matches: 4. The CDR3: CASSQTGGNSPLHF. The CDR3 DNA reads as TGTGCCAGCAGTCAAACAGGGGGAAATTCACCCCTCCACTTT.

V and J are TRBV5-6 and TRBJ2-3; 8 bases match TRBD2. Germline V lookup: CDR1 SGHDT, CDR2 YYEEEE. The CDR3 runs to 15 residues. V lost 0 bases, J lost 1 base, and 1 base stayed unmatched. In nucleotides, the CDR3 is TGTGCCAGCAGCTTGGCGGGGGGGGGCACAGATACGCAGTATTTT. It encodes CASSLAGGGTDTQYF.

This clone was counted many times. This rearrangement joins TRBV4-1 to TRBJ1-4; D is unresolved. The CDR3 runs to 14 residues. V lost 5 bases and J lost 7, with 14 bases in between. Germline-derived CDR1 and CDR2 are MGHRA and YSYEKL. The CDR3 region is CASSGGVGSEKLFF. CDR3 DNA sequence: TGCGCCAGCAGCGGAGGAGTGGGATCTGAAAAACTGTTTTTT.

The J gene is TRBJ1-2, the V gene TRBV5-1; D not resolved. This CDR3 contains 12 residues. V was shortened by 5 bases and J by 5 bases, with 10 bases between the two germline ends. From germline, CDR1 is SGHRS and CDR2 YFSETQ. The CDR3 sequence: CASSEGFYGYTF. CDR3 DNA sequence: TGCGCCAGCAGTGAGGGTTTTTATGGCTACACCTTC.

The V and J genes are TRBV19 and TRBJ1-1; D call uncertain. The germline gives CDR1 LNHDA, CDR2 SQIVND (reference sequence). The CDR3 sequence is 14 residues long. Trimming cost V 1 base and J 4 bases, with 10 bases left between them. CDR3 region: CASSIANSGTEAFF. The CDR3 DNA reads as TGTGCCAGTAGTATAGCCAACTCCGGCACTGAAGCTTTCTTT.

The genes are TRBV4-1 and TRBJ2-5, with D hard to call. Germline CDR1 MGHRA, CDR2 YSYEKL. The CDR3 extends over 15 amino acids. V lost 1 base to trimming and J lost 1 base, with 10 bases between them. DNA for the CDR3: TGCGCCAGCAGCCAAGTTCCCACAGCCCAAGAGACCCAGTACTTC. This sequence encodes CASSQVPTAQETQYF.

The chain uses TRBV19 and TRBJ1-5; 7 bases are a match to TRBD1. The V and J ends lost 10 bases and 7 bases, in that order; junction bases with no gene match: 13. CDR3 length equals 14 residues. CDR1 is LNHDA and CDR2 is SQIVND in the germline V gene (reference sequence). CDR3 in DNA: TGTGCCACTGAGCCAGGGGGAGGTGTCCAGCCCCAGCATTTT. This gives the protein CATEPGGGVQPQHF. Supplemented by reference TRBV19 and TRBJ1-5, the full variable domain reads DGGITQSPKYLFRKEGQNVTLSCEQNLNHDAMYWYRQDPGQGLRLIYYSQIVNDFQKGDIAEGYSVSREKKESFPLTVTSAQKNPTAFYLCATEPGGGVQPQHFGDGTRLSIL.

The rearrangement joins TRBV7-8 to TRBJ2-1; 7 nucleotides match TRBD1. V dropped 5 bases and J dropped 6; count of bases not matched to a gene: 4. The CDR3 spans 13 residues. Germline loops: CDR1 SGHVS, CDR2 FQNEAQ. This CDR3 reads CASSPNRGNEQFF. Here the CDR3 DNA reads TGTGCCAGCAGCCCGAACAGGGGCAATGAGCAGTTCTTC.

The chain joins TRBV19 to TRBJ2-7, with 10 positions matching TRBD1. CDR3 length: 15 residues. The V gene's germline CDR1 is LNHDA and CDR2 SQIVND (reference sequence). V lost 5 bases to trimming and J lost 3 bases; unmatched junction nucleotides: 7. The CDR3 bases are TGTGCCAGTAGTCCCTGGGACAGGGGCAACTACGAGCAGTACTTC. Translation gives CASSPWDRGNYEQYF. Combining the CDR3 with reference TRBV19 and TRBJ2-7 gives the whole variable domain DGGITQSPKYLFRKEGQNVTLSCEQNLNHDAMYWYRQDPGQGLRLIYYSQIVNDFQKGDIAEGYSVSREKKESFPLTVTSAQKNPTAFYLCASSPWDRGNYEQYFGPGTRLTVT.

The genes are TRBV7-2 and TRBJ2-7; TRBD1 matches 8 bases. This CDR3 has 14 residues. Germline CDR1 and CDR2: SGHTA and FQGNSA. V lost 1 base to trimming and J lost 4 bases; unmatched junction nucleotides: 3. CDR3 sequence (DNA): TGTGCCAGCAGCTTAGAACGACAGGGGTACGAGCAGTACTTC. The encoded protein is CASSLERQGYEQYF.

The chain joins TRBV13 to TRBJ2-4; D unresolved. Germline V gene lookup returns CDR1 PRHDT and CDR2 FYEKMQ (reference sequence). The CDR3 consists of 16 residues. V was clipped by 0 bases and J by 5 bases, with 14 bases between them. The CDR3 region has the DNA TGTGCCAGCAGCTTAGGCTTGCGGAAAAGCCAAAACATTCAGTACTTC. It encodes CASSLGLRKSQNIQYF.

This chain joins TRBV29-1 and TRBJ2-1; 9 bases are shared with TRBD1. The germline V gene has CDR1 SQVTM and CDR2 ANQGSEA. This CDR3 has 15 amino acids. The junction had 9 bases not matched to a gene; V was cut back by 2 bases and J by 7 bases. The CDR3 spells CSVETSGQGVNEQFF. The CDR3 nucleotides read TGCAGCGTTGAAACCTCGGGACAGGGCGTTAATGAGCAGTTCTTC.

The V gene is TRBV9, the J gene TRBJ1-1; the D gene is possibly TRBD1 (6 bases). The CDR3 sequence is 13 residues long. Trimming pared 3 bases from V and 1 base from J, leaving 7 bases between. CDR1 is SGDLS, CDR2 YYNGEE, per germline. The CDR3 sequence: CASSEGQNTEAFF. DNA of the CDR3: TGTGCCAGCAGCGAGGGACAGAACACTGAAGCTTTCTTT.